This TCR beta chain was recovered during a study of human T cells and chemical hapten exposure (dated by TCRdb to the early 2020s). Study-level background: For sensitization, 2% DPC in acetone was applied to a 2 cm by 2 cm area of upper inner arm skin. Throughout the roughly 25-week study period, patients were also given weekly therapeutic DPC doses on the scalp. Patch testing was done on the upper back using Finn chambers containing 0.01% DPC, and results were scored after 6 days according to International Contact Dermatitis Research Group standards. The mostly female patient cohort included alopecia areata with under or over 50% scalp involvement, alopecia totalis and alopecia universalis. Libraries were pooled for sequencing, and variation in per-sample TCR yields was attributed mainly to small differences in library volumes within the pool. Peripheral blood TCR repertoire changes were tracked in vivo in alopecia patients during primary and secondary sensitization to the hapten diphenylcyclopropenone (DPC). Blood was sampled from patients pre-sensitization (week 0) and at 2, 6 and about 24 weeks after DPC sensitization. For TCR sequencing, blood came from 25 to 30 alopecia patients at anywhere from one to four time points (pre-sensitization, 2, 6 and 24 weeks).

In the paper's terms, the time point label means: patch test 1, 2 weeks after DPC sensitization. The intended sense of this specimen's treatment or condition label: therapeutic diphenylcyclopropenone sensitization with weekly scalp DPC. At each patch-test visit, blood was drawn before the patch test was applied. Patients were eligible if aged 18 to 70, diagnosed with alopecia and judged suitable for DPC therapy, and pregnant patients were excluded. Total RNA was isolated from unfractionated whole blood collected in Tempus Blood RNA tubes. The germline V gene encodes CDR1 SNHLY and CDR2 FYNNEI. The CDR3 starts with the cysteine, ends with the phenylalanine, and has 15 residues. The read is trimmed to its CDR3 DNA, 45 bases read in frame from base 1. V has 4 bases trimmed and J has 7 bases trimmed; junction bases matching no gene number 9. General study outcomes and caveats: Compared with pre-sensitization or healthy control sets, expanded TCRs formed significantly more large CDR3 similarity clusters, which is consistent with antigen-driven responses. Patch test score was positively correlated with the number of PT1 expanded TCRs, with significance at thresholds 8, 16 and 32 but not at 4. No change with DPC sensitization was found in the number of TCRs above 1 in 1000 frequency, and no evidence of global repertoire structure alterations was found. Because every patient had alopecia, a presumed autoimmune disease, the patients' immune response might differ from that of healthy individuals. After repeated subsampling, changes were observed in the strength of the expansion versus patch-test correlation and in the threshold at which the correlation became significant.

The library was generated by RACE. TCRdb records NextSeq 500 as the sequencer. During library preparation, unique molecular identifiers were attached to individual cDNA molecules so that TCRs could be counted quantitatively and reproducibly. For every blood RNA sample, sequencing covered both the TCR alpha and TCR beta chains. Regarding the original processing steps: The median number of TCRs per sample was 85,000 to 100,000, ranging from about 23,224 to 750,000. The Decombinator software suite was used to annotate the V, J and CDR3 of the TCR reads. To make PS versus PT1 abundance plots, every sample was subsampled to the same number of TCRs (28,000). TCRs were defined as expanded if absent before sensitization and observed at least eight times at the 2-week time point. TCRdb took the public reads, trimmed them with fastp at Q25, ran MiXCR for clone calling and kept in-frame beta chains. Duplicate CDR3 protein sequences are folded into a single record with the most common DNA and genes. The V and J calls were not made by the authors but by TCRdb's processing. Counted in this sample were 74,000 or so distinct CDR3 sequences; 12% of them appeared once. Roughly 3.6% of the sample rests with the top ten.

As regards this clonotype: There is no known antigen for this receptor. No base qualities exist here, and no much larger clone lies one base off it.

Recombination joined TRBV2 with TRBJ2-2, with TRBD2 matching 7 junction bases. The source is a woman in her sixties with alopecia areata. Some clones in this sample may be carry-over from other donors' samples. Source: whole blood, taken in connection with sensitization to the hapten diphenylcyclopropenone (DPC). The CDR3 amino acid sequence is: CASSARAGVIGELFF. The nucleotide sequence reads TGTGCCAGCAGTGCTAGGGCGGGGGTTATCGGGGAGCTGTTTTTT.